A single sample gave rise to the 24 T cell receptor beta chains below, sequenced in a study of CD8 T cells in Susac syndrome. Random-hexamer reverse transcription was applied to roughly 0.5 to 1 ug RNA. Using its own MiXCR run on the immunoSEQ multiplex PCR reads, TCRdb lists one record per CDR3 protein. The table includes some 150,000 distinct CDR3 sequences, 95% detected once. The sample was CD8+ T cells from PBMCs. Receptors originate from a human donor with multiple sclerosis.

This clonotype was picked up one time. The chain employs TRBV7-2 and TRBJ2-3; D may match TRBD1 or TRBD2 (5 bases each). Between the trimmed V and J ends, which lost 1 base and 1 base, there was a span of 15 bases. The length of the CDR3 is 17 residues. Germline V gene data show CDR1 as SGHTA and CDR2 as FQGNSA. The CDR3 region is CASSLGGRWDRTDTQYF. The DNA for the CDR3 is TGTGCCAGCAGCTTAGGAGGTCGCTGGGACCGCACAGATACGCAGTATTTT.

The chain has TRBV7-8 and TRBJ2-7; 7 bases match TRBD1. This CDR3 spans 14 amino acids. V gave up 3 bases and J gave up 2 bases; unmatched junction bases: 4. Germline V CDR1 and CDR2: SGHVS, FQNEAQ. DNA of the CDR3: TGTGCCAGCAGCTTCCGACAGGGACCCTACGAGCAGTACGTC. Its translation: CASSFRQGPYEQYV.

The V gene is TRBV19, the J gene TRBJ2-1; 9 nucleotides align to TRBD1. V gave up 5 bases and J gave up 9 bases; unmatched junction bases: 5. CDR1 is LNHDA and CDR2 is SQIVND in the germline V gene (reference sequence). This CDR3 contains 13 residues. The CDR3 region is CASSLGQGFEQFF. CDR3 coding DNA: TGTGCCAGTAGTCTAGGACAGGGGTTTGAGCAGTTCTTC.

V gene TRBV30 combines with J gene TRBJ2-7; no reliable D call. The CDR3 loop spans 13 amino acids. Germline V CDR1 and CDR2: GTSNPN, SVGIG (reference sequence). Trimming removed 3 bases from V and 3 bases from J, with 12 bases in between. CDR3 nucleotide sequence: TGTGCCTGGAGCCCCGTCGCAAACTACGAGCAGTACGTC. Encoded protein: CAWSPVANYEQYV.

The chain recombines TRBV18 with TRBJ2-7; unclear D gene. From germline, CDR1 is KGHSH and CDR2 LQKENI. V was pared by 0 bases and J by 4 bases, with 7 bases between. The CDR3 covers 13 residues. CDR3 nucleotides: TGTGCCAGCTCACCACCATTCGAATACGAGCAGTACTTC. This gives the protein CASSPPFEYEQYF.

The gene calls are TRBV7-3 and TRBJ2-3; D is ambiguous. V was trimmed by 5 bases and J by 3 bases, leaving 9 bases between them. Per the germline V gene, CDR1 is SGHTA and CDR2 is FQGTGA. This CDR3 comprises 13 residues. This CDR3 reads CASSERQTDTQYF. The CDR3 nucleotides are TGTGCCAGCAGCGAACGACAAACAGATACGCAGTATTTT.

This clonotype was detected a few times. The V call is TRBV7-9, the J call TRBJ2-7, with a possible D match to TRBD2 (5 bases). CDR1 and CDR2 from the germline V gene are SEHNR and FQNEAQ (reference sequence). The CDR3 has 12 residues. Trimming removed 3 bases from V and 5 bases from J, with 8 bases in between. CDR3 region: CASSFRENEQYF. In DNA, the CDR3 is TGTGCCAGCAGCTTTAGGGAGAACGAGCAGTACTTC.

The V and J genes are TRBV6-5 and TRBJ2-4; TRBD1 aligns across 8 bases. V shed 5 bases and J 1 base; nucleotides not matched to a gene: 7. CDR1 is MNHEY and CDR2 is SVGAGI in the germline V gene. This CDR3 region has 16 residues. The CDR3 DNA is TGTGCCAGCAGTAACCCCCGGACAGGGGCCAAAAACATTCAGTACTTC. It is translated as CASSNPRTGAKNIQYF.

The chain joins TRBV3-1 to TRBJ1-1; the match to TRBD1 covers 7 bases. The CDR3 is made up of 15 amino acids. Germline values: CDR1 LGHDT, CDR2 YNNKEL (reference sequence). The trim removed 0 bases at V and 5 bases at J, leaving 6 bases unmatched. The CDR3 protein is CASSQDRGRGTEAFF. DNA of the CDR3: TGTGCCAGCAGCCAAGATAGGGGGCGCGGGACTGAAGCTTTCTTT.

This clonotype was seen a single time. The chain combines TRBV6-1 with TRBJ2-1, with 8 positions matching TRBD2. From germline, CDR1 is MNHNS and CDR2 SASEGT. The CDR3 has 17 residues. With V trimmed by 6 bases and J by 4 bases, 14 bases remained unmatched. The CDR3 loop reads CASSQKRTSWDYNEQFF. CDR3 sequence (DNA): TGTGCCAGCAGCCAGAAGAGGACTAGCTGGGATTACAATGAGCAGTTCTTC.

V and J are TRBV30 and TRBJ2-1; maybe TRBD2 (5 bases). The CDR3 is 13 residues long. V was cut by 4 bases and J by 7 bases, with 14 bases left in between. From germline, CDR1 is GTSNPN and CDR2 SVGIG (reference sequence). The CDR3 region has the DNA TGTGCCTGGATGCGGGCTGAAGGGAATGAGCAGTTCTTC. Translation gives CAWMRAEGNEQFF.

This chain links TRBV9 with TRBJ2-2; TRBD1 matches 8 bases. Germline V gives CDR1 SGDLS, CDR2 YYNGEE. This CDR3 region has 17 residues. The ends lost 0 bases at V and 3 bases at J; junction bases unmatched: 7. This CDR3 is CASSVGGSGGHTGELFF. The CDR3 coding sequence is TGTGCCAGCAGCGTAGGAGGGTCAGGGGGCCACACCGGGGAGCTGTTTTTT.

V gene TRBV15 combines with J gene TRBJ2-5, with TRBD1 as a possible D gene (7 bases). Trimming took off 5 bases at V and 2 bases at J, with 12 bases between the two ends. The V gene's germline CDR1 is LNHNV and CDR2 YYDKDF (reference sequence). The CDR3 runs 14 residues. The CDR3 spells CATSPQGRQETQYF. In DNA form, the CDR3 reads TGTGCCACCAGCCCACAGGGGAGGCAAGAGACCCAGTACTTC.

V and J are TRBV6-5 and TRBJ1-1; no firm D call. The CDR3 is 15 amino acids. Deletions cut 3 bases from V and 1 base from J, with 12 bases between. Per the germline V gene, CDR1 is MNHEY and CDR2 is SVGAGI. The CDR3 region is CASSYGRVGNTEAFF. Here the CDR3 DNA reads TGTGCCAGCAGTTATGGTAGGGTAGGGAACACTGAAGCTTTCTTT.

V is TRBV30 and J is TRBJ2-1; D may be TRBD2 (6 bases). V shed 3 bases and J shed 0 bases, with 12 bases lying between them. Germline-derived CDR1 and CDR2 are GTSNPN and SVGIG (reference sequence). The CDR3 extends over 15 amino acids. The DNA for the CDR3 is TGTGCCTGGAGCCTAGCGATGAGCTCCTACAATGAGCAGTTCTTC. This translates into CAWSLAMSSYNEQFF.

This chain connects TRBV7-9 to TRBJ2-3; no clear D. V gave up 1 base and J gave up 9 bases, with 11 bases separating them. The CDR3 contains 13 residues. Germline lookup yields CDR1 SEHNR and CDR2 FQNEAQ (reference sequence). CDR3: CASSLVLSATQYF. The CDR3, as DNA: TGTGCCAGCAGCTTAGTGCTTTCCGCGACGCAGTATTTT. The whole variable domain, remainder taken from reference TRBV7-9 and TRBJ2-3, is DTGVSQNPRHKITKRGQNVTFRCDPISEHNRLYWYRQTLGQGPEFLTYFQNEAQLEKSRLLSDRFSAERPKGSFSTLEIQRTEQGDSAMYLCASSLVLSATQYFGPGTRLTVL.

This chain links TRBV3-1 with TRBJ2-7; the match to TRBD1 covers 8 bases. V gave up 4 bases and J gave up 3 bases; unmatched junction bases: 5. Per the germline V gene, CDR1 is LGHDT and CDR2 is YNNKEL (reference sequence). This CDR3 is built from 14 residues. In DNA form, the CDR3 reads TGTGCCAGCAGCCCGACAGGGGCCCACTACGAGCAGTACTTC. This translates into CASSPTGAHYEQYF.

V and J are TRBV11-2 and TRBJ1-5; D is ambiguous. CDR3 length equals 14 residues. V was shortened by 2 bases and J by 3 bases, with 8 bases between the two germline ends. Germline V gives CDR1 SGHAT, CDR2 FQNNGV. The CDR3 DNA reads TGTGCCAGCAGCTTAACGTCTCCCAATCAGCCCCAGCATTTT. This codes for CASSLTSPNQPQHF.

This chain connects TRBV30 to TRBJ2-3; possibly TRBD1 or TRBD2 for D (5 bases each). The CDR3 has 13 amino acids. The V gene's germline CDR1 is GTSNPN and CDR2 SVGIG (reference sequence). Trimming cost V 1 base and J 6 bases, with 11 bases left between them. This CDR3 reads CAWSGGVEDTQYF. The CDR3 region has the DNA TGTGCCTGGAGTGGAGGGGTGGAGGATACGCAGTATTTT.

The genes are TRBV19 and TRBJ1-1; D is uncertain. CDR1 is LNHDA and CDR2 is SQIVND in the germline V gene (reference sequence). The V end lost 6 bases, the J end lost 7 bases, and 12 bases lay between the germline ends. The CDR3 sequence is 12 residues long. The CDR3 spells CASREGSSEAFF. Here the CDR3 DNA reads TGTGCCAGTAGAGAAGGGTCGAGTGAAGCTTTCTTT.

V and J are TRBV19 and TRBJ2-3; 7 bases are shared with TRBD1. Germline V CDR1 and CDR2: LNHDA, SQIVND (reference sequence). V shed 3 bases, J shed 2 bases, and the junction held 8 bases outside the gene matches. The CDR3 has 16 residues. CDR3 sequence: CASSIFVQGYTDTQYF. CDR3 coding DNA: TGTGCCAGTAGTATCTTCGTACAGGGGTACACAGATACGCAGTATTTT.

This chain uses TRBV7-9 with TRBJ2-7; the D gene is possibly TRBD2 (6 bases). Germline CDR1 SEHNR, CDR2 FQNEAQ (reference sequence). V gave up 3 bases and J gave up 2 bases, with 11 bases separating them. The CDR3 is made up of 14 amino acids. CDR3 amino acids: CASSFSGVPYEQYV. CDR3 nucleotides: TGTGCCAGCAGCTTCTCGGGGGTTCCCTACGAGCAGTACGTC.

The rearrangement uses TRBV29-1 and TRBJ2-1, with TRBD2 matching 8 bases. The CDR3 spans 15 residues. V shed 3 bases, J shed 5 bases, and the junction held 9 bases outside the gene matches. Germline CDR1 SQVTM, CDR2 ANQGSEA. CDR3 sequence: CSVDSGLAGHNEQFF. In nucleotides, the CDR3 is TGCAGCGTTGATTCAGGACTAGCAGGCCACAATGAGCAGTTCTTC.

The V gene is TRBV29-1, the J gene TRBJ2-5, with D possibly TRBD2 on 5 matching bases. This CDR3 contains 11 residues. Germline CDR1 SQVTM, CDR2 ANQGSEA. V lost 2 bases and J lost 5, with 6 bases in between. The CDR3 region has the DNA TGCAGCGTTGAACGGAGGGAGACCCAGTACTTC. Amino acid sequence: CSVERRETQYF.